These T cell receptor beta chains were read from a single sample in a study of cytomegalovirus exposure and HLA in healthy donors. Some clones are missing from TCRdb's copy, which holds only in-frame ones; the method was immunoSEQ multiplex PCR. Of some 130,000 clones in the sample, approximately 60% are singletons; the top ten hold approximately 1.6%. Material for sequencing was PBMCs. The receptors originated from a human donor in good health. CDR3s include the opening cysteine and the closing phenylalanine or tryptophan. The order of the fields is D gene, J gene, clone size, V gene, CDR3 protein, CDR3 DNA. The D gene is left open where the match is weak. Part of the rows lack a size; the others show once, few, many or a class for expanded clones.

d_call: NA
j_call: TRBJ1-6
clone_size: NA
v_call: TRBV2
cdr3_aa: CASSRDKDSPLHF
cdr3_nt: TGTGCCAGCAGCCGGGACAAGGATTCACCCCTCCACTTT

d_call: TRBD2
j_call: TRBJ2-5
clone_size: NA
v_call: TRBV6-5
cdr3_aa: CASTGSGVETQYF
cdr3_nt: TGTGCCAGCACGGGTAGCGGGGTGGAGACCCAGTACTTC

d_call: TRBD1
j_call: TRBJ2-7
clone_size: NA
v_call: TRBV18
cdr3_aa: CASSRGDRSYEQYF
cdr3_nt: TGTGCCAGCTCACGGGGGGACAGGTCCTACGAGCAGTACTTC

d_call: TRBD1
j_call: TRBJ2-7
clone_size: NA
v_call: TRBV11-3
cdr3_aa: CASSPGGKTYEQYF
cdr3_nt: TGTGCCAGCAGCCCAGGGGGTAAAACCTACGAGCAGTACTTC

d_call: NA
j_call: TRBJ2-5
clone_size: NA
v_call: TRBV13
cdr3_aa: CASRTAGQETQYF
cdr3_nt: TGTGCCAGCAGGACCGCGGGACAAGAGACCCAGTACTTC

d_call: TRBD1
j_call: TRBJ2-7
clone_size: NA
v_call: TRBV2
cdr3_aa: CASSEAGQGGHEQYF
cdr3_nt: TGTGCCAGCAGTGAAGCTGGACAGGGTGGGCACGAGCAGTACTTC

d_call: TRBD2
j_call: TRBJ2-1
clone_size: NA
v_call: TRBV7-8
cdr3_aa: CASSSRLAGYNEQFF
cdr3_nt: TGTGCCAGCAGCTCCCGACTAGCGGGCTACAATGAGCAGTTCTTC

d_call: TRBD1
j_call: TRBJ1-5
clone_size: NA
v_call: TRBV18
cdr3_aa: CASARTGGDQPQHF
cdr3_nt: TGTGCCAGCGCGAGGACAGGGGGCGATCAGCCCCAGCATTTT

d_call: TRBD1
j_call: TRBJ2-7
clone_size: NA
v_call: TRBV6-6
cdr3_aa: CASSGPTGGVNEQYF
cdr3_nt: TGTGCCAGCAGTGGACCGACAGGGGGCGTAAACGAGCAGTACTTC

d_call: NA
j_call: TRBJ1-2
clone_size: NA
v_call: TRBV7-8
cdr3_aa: CASSLDDRSNYGYTF
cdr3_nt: TGTGCCAGCAGCTTAGATGACAGGTCTAACTATGGCTACACCTTC

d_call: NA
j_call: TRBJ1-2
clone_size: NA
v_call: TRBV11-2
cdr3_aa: CASSLVGRSNYGYTF
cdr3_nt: TGTGCCAGCAGCTTAGTCGGCAGGTCAAACTATGGCTACACCTTC

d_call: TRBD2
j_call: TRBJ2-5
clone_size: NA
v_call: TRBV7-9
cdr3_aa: CASSAPGTSKETQYF
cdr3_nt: TGTGCCAGCAGCGCCCCCGGGACTAGTAAAGAGACCCAGTACTTC

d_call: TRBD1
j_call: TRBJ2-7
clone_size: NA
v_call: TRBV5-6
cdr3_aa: CASSPSPGQGADEQYF
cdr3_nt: TGTGCCAGCAGCCCTTCTCCGGGACAGGGGGCTGACGAGCAGTACTTC

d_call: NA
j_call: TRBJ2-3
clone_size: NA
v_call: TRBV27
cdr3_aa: CASSGADTQYF
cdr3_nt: TGTGCCAGCAGTGGGGCCGATACGCAGTATTTT

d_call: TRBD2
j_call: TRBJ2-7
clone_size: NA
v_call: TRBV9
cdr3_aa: CASSVAAREYGEQYF
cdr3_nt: TGTGCCAGCAGCGTAGCTGCGCGGGAGTATGGCGAGCAGTACTTC

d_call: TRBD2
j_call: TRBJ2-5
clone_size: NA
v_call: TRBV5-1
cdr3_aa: CASSPGLAGAIRPGTQYF
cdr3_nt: TGCGCCAGCAGCCCGGGACTAGCGGGAGCGATTCGGCCAGGGACCCAGTACTTC

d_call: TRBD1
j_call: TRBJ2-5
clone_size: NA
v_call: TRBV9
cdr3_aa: CASSAYRGRTETQYF
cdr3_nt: TGTGCCAGCAGCGCCTACAGGGGGCGGACGGAGACCCAGTACTTC

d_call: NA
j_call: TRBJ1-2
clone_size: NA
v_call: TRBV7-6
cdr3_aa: CASSTNRAHGYTF
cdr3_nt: TGTGCCAGCAGCACAAACAGGGCTCATGGCTACACCTTC

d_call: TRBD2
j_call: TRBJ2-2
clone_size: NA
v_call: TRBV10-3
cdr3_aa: CAISLGLAGAGELFF
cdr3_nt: TGTGCCATCAGTCTTGGACTAGCGGGAGCCGGGGAGCTGTTTTTT

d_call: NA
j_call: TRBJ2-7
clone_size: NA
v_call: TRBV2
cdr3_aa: CASRVEEGGEQYF
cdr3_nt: TGTGCCTCCCGGGTCGAAGAGGGTGGGGAGCAGTACTTC

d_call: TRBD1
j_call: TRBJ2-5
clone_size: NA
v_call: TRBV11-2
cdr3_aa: CASSLVDRSQETQYF
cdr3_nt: TGTGCCAGCAGCTTAGTGGACAGGAGCCAAGAGACCCAGTACTTC

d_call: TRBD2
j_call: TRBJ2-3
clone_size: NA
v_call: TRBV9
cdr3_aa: CASSPSTSVADTQYF
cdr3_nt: TGTGCCAGCAGCCCGTCGACTAGCGTCGCTGATACGCAGTATTTT

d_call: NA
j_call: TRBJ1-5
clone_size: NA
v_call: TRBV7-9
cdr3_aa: CASSLETVNQPQHF
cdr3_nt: TGTGCCAGCAGCTTAGAAACAGTCAATCAGCCCCAGCATTTT

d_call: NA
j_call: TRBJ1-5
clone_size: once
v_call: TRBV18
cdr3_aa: CASSPGRPEGPQHF
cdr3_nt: TGTGCCAGCTCACCCGGACGGCCAGAGGGGCCCCAGCATTTT

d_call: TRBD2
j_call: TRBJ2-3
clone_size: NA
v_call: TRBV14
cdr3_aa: CASSLLVGPSGTDTQYF
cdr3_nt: TGTGCCAGCAGCCTTCTGGTCGGGCCTAGCGGAACGGATACGCAGTATTTT

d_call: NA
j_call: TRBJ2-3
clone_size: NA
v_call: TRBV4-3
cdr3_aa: CASSQDSGPSTDTQYF
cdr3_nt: TGCGCCAGCAGCCAAGATAGCGGACCTAGCACAGATACGCAGTATTTT

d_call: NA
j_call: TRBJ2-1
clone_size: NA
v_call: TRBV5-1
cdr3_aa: CASSPQVGSSYNEQFF
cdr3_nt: TGCGCCAGCAGCCCACAGGTCGGGAGCTCCTACAATGAGCAGTTCTTC

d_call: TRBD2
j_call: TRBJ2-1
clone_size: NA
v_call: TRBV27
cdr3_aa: CASSLSGLAVSDEQFF
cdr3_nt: TGTGCCAGCAGTTTATCGGGACTAGCGGTTTCCGATGAGCAGTTCTTC

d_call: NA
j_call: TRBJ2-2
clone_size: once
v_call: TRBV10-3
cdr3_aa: CATVGQPSAGELFF
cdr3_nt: TGTGCCACCGTTGGACAGCCCTCCGCCGGGGAGCTGTTTTTT

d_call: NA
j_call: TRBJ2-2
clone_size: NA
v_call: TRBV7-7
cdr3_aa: CASSLARGTGELFF
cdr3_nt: TGTGCTAGCAGCTTAGCCAGAGGCACCGGGGAGCTGTTTTTT

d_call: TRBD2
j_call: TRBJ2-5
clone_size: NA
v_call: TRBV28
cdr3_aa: CASQIAGGKETQYF
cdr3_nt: TGTGCCAGCCAAATAGCGGGCGGGAAAGAGACCCAGTACTTC

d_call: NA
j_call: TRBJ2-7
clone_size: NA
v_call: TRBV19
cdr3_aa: CASRGAYEQYF
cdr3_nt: TGTGCCAGTAGAGGGGCGTACGAGCAGTACTTC

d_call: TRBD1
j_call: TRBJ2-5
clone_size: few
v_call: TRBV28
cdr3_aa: CATLTGGARETQYF
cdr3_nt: TGTGCCACCCTGACAGGGGGCGCACGGGAGACCCAGTACTTC

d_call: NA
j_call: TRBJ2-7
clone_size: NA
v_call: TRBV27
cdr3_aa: CASSFVRLRDTAYEQYF
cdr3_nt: TGTGCCAGCAGTTTCGTGAGACTCCGGGACACGGCCTACGAGCAGTACTTC

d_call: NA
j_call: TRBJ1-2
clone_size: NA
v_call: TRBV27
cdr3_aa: CASSLYRESDYGYTF
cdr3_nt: TGTGCCAGCAGTTTATACAGGGAAAGCGACTATGGCTACACCTTC

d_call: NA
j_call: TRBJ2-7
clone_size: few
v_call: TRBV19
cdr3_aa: CATREEGGASPNKQYF
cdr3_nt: TGTGCCACCAGGGAGGAAGGTGGGGCGTCGCCAAATAAGCAGTACTTC

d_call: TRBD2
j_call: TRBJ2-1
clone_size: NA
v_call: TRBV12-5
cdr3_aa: CASGRPGLEDNEQFF
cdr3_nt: TGTGCTAGTGGTCGACCGGGACTAGAAGACAATGAGCAGTTCTTC

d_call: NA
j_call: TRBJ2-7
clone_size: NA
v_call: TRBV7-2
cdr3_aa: CASSPPVHEQYF
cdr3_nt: TGTGCCAGCAGCCCCCCAGTCCACGAGCAGTACTTC

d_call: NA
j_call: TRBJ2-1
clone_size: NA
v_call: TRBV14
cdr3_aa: CASSLGRQGGYNEQFF
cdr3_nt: TGTGCCAGCAGCCTCGGACGGCAGGGTGGATACAATGAGCAGTTCTTC

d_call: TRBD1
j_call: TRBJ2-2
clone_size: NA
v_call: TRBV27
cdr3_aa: CASSFLDRRLNTGELFF
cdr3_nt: TGTGCCAGCAGTTTTTTGGACAGGCGACTGAACACCGGGGAGCTGTTTTTT

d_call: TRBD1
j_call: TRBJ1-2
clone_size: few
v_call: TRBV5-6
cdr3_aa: CASSLGTGWTNYGYTF
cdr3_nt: TGTGCCAGCAGCTTGGGGACAGGGTGGACCAACTATGGCTACACCTTC

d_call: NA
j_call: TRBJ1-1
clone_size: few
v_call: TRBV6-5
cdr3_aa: CASRRGLVTEAFF
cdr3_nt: TGTGCCAGCAGAAGGGGGTTGGTCACTGAAGCTTTCTTT

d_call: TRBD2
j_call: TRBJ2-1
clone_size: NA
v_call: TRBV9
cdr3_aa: CASSALAGGQYNEQFF
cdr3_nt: TGTGCCAGCAGCGCACTAGCGGGAGGCCAATACAATGAGCAGTTCTTC

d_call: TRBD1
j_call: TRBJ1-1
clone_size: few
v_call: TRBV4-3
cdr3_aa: CASSHSWDSGFEAFF
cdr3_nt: TGCGCCAGCAGCCATAGCTGGGACAGCGGGTTTGAAGCTTTCTTT

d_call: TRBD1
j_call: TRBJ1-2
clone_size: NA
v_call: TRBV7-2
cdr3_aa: CASSTGQGDYGYTF
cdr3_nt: TGTGCCAGCAGCACGGGACAGGGTGACTATGGCTACACCTTC

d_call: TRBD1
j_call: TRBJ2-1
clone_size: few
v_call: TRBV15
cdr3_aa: CATSRHGTGQGNEQFF
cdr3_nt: TGTGCCACCAGCAGACATGGGACAGGGCAAGGCAATGAGCAGTTCTTC

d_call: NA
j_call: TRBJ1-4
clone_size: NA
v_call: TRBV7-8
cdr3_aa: CASSLAGRNEKLFF
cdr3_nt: TGTGCCAGCAGCTTAGCGGGGCGGAATGAAAAACTGTTTTTT

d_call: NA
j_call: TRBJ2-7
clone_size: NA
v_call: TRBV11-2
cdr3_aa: CASSLGGLASEQYF
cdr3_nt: TGTGCCAGCAGCTTAGGGGGCCTAGCGAGCGAGCAGTACTTC

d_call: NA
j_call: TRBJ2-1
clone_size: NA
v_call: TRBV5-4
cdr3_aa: CASSGAGEQFF
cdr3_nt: TGTGCCAGCAGCGGGGCCGGGGAGCAGTTCTTC

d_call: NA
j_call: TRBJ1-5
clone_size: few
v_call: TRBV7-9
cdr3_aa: CASSSGTLSNQPQHF
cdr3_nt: TGTGCCAGCAGCTCCGGGACTCTTAGCAATCAGCCCCAGCATTTT

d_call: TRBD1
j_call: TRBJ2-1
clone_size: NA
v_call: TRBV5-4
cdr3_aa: CASSPGQGDYNEQFF
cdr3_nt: TGTGCCAGCAGCCCGGGACAGGGGGACTACAATGAGCAGTTCTTC

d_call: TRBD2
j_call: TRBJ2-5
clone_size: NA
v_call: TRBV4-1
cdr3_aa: CASSQVFAGGQETQYF
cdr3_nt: TGCGCCAGCAGCCAAGTATTTGCGGGAGGGCAAGAGACCCAGTACTTC

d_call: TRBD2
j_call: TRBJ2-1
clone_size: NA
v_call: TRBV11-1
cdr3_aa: CASSLALLAGGYNEQFF
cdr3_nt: TGTGCCAGCAGCTTAGCGCTACTAGCGGGAGGGTACAATGAGCAGTTCTTC

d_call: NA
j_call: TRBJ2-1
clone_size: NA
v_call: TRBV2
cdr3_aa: CASSRDFQSSYNEQFF
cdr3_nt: TGTGCCAGCAGTCGGGACTTCCAGAGCTCCTACAATGAGCAGTTCTTC

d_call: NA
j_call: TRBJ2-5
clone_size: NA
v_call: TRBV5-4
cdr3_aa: CASSPRSRGETQYF
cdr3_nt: TGTGCCAGCAGCCCCAGGTCCAGGGGTGAGACCCAGTACTTC

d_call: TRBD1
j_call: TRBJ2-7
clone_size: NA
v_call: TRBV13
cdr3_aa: CASSDGQANSYEQYF
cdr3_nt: TGTGCCAGCAGCGACGGACAGGCTAACTCCTACGAGCAGTACTTC